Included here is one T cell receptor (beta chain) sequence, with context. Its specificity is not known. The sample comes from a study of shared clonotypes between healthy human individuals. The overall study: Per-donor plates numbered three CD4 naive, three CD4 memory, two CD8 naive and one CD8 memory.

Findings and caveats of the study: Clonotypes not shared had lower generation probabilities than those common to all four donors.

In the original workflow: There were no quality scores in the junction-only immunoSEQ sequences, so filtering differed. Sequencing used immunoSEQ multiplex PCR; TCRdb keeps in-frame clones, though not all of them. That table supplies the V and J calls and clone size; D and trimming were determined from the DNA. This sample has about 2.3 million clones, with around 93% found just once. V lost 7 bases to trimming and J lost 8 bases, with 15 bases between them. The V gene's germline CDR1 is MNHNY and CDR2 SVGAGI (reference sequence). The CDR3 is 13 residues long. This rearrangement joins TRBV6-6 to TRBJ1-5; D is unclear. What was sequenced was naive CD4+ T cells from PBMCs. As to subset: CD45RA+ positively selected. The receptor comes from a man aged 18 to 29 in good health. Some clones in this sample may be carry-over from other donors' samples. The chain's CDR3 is CASTPDGTEPQHF. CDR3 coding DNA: TGTGCCAGCACCCCCGATGGAACGGAGCCCCAGCATTTT.